The entry below describes one TCR beta chain. The antigen is not known. The assay was immunoSEQ multiplex PCR, and TCRdb's table has in-frame clones only and misses some. Of 52,000 or so clones in the sample, over 65% are singletons; the top ten hold about 3%. CDR1 is GTSNPN, CDR2 SVGIG, per germline (reference sequence). This CDR3 is built from 12 residues. With 8 bases clipped from V and 6 bases from J, the junction kept 8 bases outside the gene matches. This specimen comes from a study of OX40 agonist ivuxolimab in advanced cancers. The wider study: Patients were infused with ivuxolimab every 2 weeks at 0.01 to 10 mg/kg. Of the participants, approximately 44% had some prior anti-PD-1, anti-PD-L1 or anti-CTLA-4 therapy, which was allowed.

Study-level findings and limits: Specificity for antigen went undetermined in the expanded peripheral T cells. Individuals who were partial responders at 0.1-3.0 mg/kg had clonal expansion that ranked among the lowest.

Sequencing used CD4+ or CD8+ T cells sorted from blood, obtained in a trial of the OX40 agonist ivuxolimab. This chain connects TRBV30 to TRBJ1-2; TRBD1 matches 8 bases. This sequence originates from an adult with an advanced solid tumor such as melanoma, head and neck, liver or kidney cancer. The CDR3 bases are TGTGCCAGTCCCGGGACAGGCCATGGCTACACCTTC. This encodes CASPGTGHGYTF.